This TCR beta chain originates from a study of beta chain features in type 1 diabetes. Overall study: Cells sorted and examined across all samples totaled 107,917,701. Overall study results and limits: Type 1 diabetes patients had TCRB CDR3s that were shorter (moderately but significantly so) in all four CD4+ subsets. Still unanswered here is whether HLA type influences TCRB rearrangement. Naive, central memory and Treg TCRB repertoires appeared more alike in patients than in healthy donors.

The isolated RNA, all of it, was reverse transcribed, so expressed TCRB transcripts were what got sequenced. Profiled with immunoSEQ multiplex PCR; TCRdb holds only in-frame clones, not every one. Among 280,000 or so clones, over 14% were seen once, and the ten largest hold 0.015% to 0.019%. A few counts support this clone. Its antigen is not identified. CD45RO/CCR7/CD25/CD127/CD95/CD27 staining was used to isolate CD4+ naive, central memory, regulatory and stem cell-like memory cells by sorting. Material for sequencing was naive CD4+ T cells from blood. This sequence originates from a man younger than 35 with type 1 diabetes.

The CDR3 DNA reads TGCGCCAGCAGCCAAGGGGATCGGCGGGGTCGGGAGACCCAGTACTTC. It encodes CASSQGDRRGRETQYF. This chain connects TRBV4-3 to TRBJ2-5; tentatively, D is TRBD2 (6 bases). Germline loops: CDR1 LGHNA, CDR2 YSLEER. Trimming took 1 base from V and 5 from J, leaving 17 bases between them. The CDR3 loop spans 16 amino acids.